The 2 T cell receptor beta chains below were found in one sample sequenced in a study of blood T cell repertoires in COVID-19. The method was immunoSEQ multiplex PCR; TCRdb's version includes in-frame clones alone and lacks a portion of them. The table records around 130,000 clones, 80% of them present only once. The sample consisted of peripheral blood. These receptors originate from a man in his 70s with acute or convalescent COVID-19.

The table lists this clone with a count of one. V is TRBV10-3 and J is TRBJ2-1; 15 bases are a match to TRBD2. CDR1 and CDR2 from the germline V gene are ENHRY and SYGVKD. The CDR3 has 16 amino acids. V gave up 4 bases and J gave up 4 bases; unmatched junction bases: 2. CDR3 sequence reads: CAISGTSGGDYNEQFF. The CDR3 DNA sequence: TGTGCCATCAGTGGGACTAGCGGGGGGGATTACAATGAGCAGTTCTTC.

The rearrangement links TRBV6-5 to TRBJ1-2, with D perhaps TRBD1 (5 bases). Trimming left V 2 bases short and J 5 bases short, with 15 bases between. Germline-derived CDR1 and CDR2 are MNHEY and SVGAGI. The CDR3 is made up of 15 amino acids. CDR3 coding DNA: TGTGCCAGCAGTTACACAGGTGCTTCTCCTTATGGCTACACCTTC. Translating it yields CASSYTGASPYGYTF.